This TCR beta chain came from a study of blood T cell repertoires in COVID-19. Study-wide context: T cells, B-cell-depleted T cells, or PBMCs provided the cDNA or gDNA that served as material.

Source study methods: Nucleated cell counts were estimated from reference gene primer amplification. TCRdb's table, derived via immunoSEQ multiplex PCR, lists solely in-frame clones and lacks some. V and J calls and clone size are copied from that table; D and trimming were computed from the DNA. The data hold roughly 170,000 clones, with 85% to 90% observed a single time. The sample taken for sequencing was peripheral blood. The clonotype originates from a woman in her 70s with COVID-19, enrolled during active disease.

CDR3 in amino acids: CASSSSGRGSTGELFF. The CDR3 DNA reads TGTGCCAGTAGTTCAAGCGGGAGGGGGAGCACCGGGGAGCTGTTTTTT. J is TRBJ2-2 and V is TRBV19, with 10 bases that match TRBD2. The germline V gene has CDR1 LNHDA and CDR2 SQIVND (reference sequence). Losses at the gene ends were 5 bases for V and 4 bases for J; bases not matched to a gene: 7. The CDR3 sequence is 16 residues long.